These 27 T cell receptor beta chains came from one sample sequenced in a study of T cell responses to AZD1222 COVID-19 vaccine. The method was immunoSEQ multiplex PCR; TCRdb's version includes in-frame clones alone and lacks a portion of them. This table has under 95,000 clones, roughly 89% appearing once. Source: peripheral blood, taken 28 days after the second AZD1222 dose. These receptors came from an adult who received the AZD1222 COVID-19 vaccine.

V and J are TRBV4-3 and TRBJ1-3, with 7 bases lining up with TRBD1. Germline V gene data show CDR1 as LGHNA and CDR2 as YSLEER. After removal of 0 bases from V and 0 bases from J, the junction contained 5 bases not matched to a gene. The CDR3 covers 17 residues. The CDR3 here is CASSQDRTGVSGNTIYF. The DNA of the CDR3 is TGCGCCAGCAGCCAAGACCGGACAGGCGTCTCTGGAAACACCATATATTTT.

The rearrangement links TRBV10-3 to TRBJ2-1; D perhaps matches TRBD2 (5 bases). Germline CDR1 is ENHRY and CDR2 is SYGVKD. There are 16 residues in the CDR3. The V end lost 3 bases, the J end lost 7 bases, and 19 bases lay between the germline ends. This chain's CDR3 is CAISDPPGSPGNEQFF. In DNA form, the CDR3 reads TGTGCCATCAGTGACCCCCCGGGGAGTCCTGGGAATGAGCAGTTCTTC.

The rearrangement links TRBV11-1 to TRBJ2-1; tentative D call: TRBD1 (5 bases). The CDR3 sequence is 12 residues long. Germline lookup yields CDR1 SGHAT and CDR2 FQDESV (reference sequence). The ends were cut back, 3 bases at V and 8 bases at J, with 8 bases in the middle. This CDR3 is CASSFRGDEQFF. The CDR3 DNA is TGTGCCAGCAGCTTTAGGGGTGATGAGCAGTTCTTC.

The chain combines TRBV28 with TRBJ2-2; D uncertain. Germline CDR1 reads MDHEN; CDR2 reads SYDVKM. V gave up 8 bases and J gave up 3 bases, with 7 bases separating them. The length of the CDR3 is 12 residues. The CDR3 DNA is TGTGCCAGCCCTGCCCACACCGGGGAGCTGTTTTTT. Translated, it gives CASPAHTGELFF.

J is TRBJ1-1 and V is TRBV18; D is perhaps TRBD1 (5 bases). V lost 8 bases to trimming and J lost 4 bases, with 14 bases between them. Germline assignment: CDR1 KGHSH and CDR2 LQKENI. This CDR3 has 13 amino acids. The CDR3 sequence is CASQPGRGTEAFF. CDR3 coding DNA: TGTGCCAGCCAACCAGGGAGGGGCACTGAAGCTTTCTTT.

The V gene is TRBV7-2, the J gene TRBJ2-1, with 10 nucleotides matching TRBD2. This CDR3 has 19 residues. J gave up 2 bases and V 2 bases, and 12 bases lay outside the gene matches. Looked up from germline, CDR1 is SGHTA and CDR2 is FQGNSA. The CDR3: CASSLIRLAGVGTYNEQFF. In DNA, the CDR3 is TGTGCCAGCAGCTTAATTAGGCTAGCGGGGGTGGGGACCTACAATGAGCAGTTCTTC. Combining the CDR3 with reference TRBV7-2 and TRBJ2-1 gives the whole variable domain GAGVSQSPSNKVTEKGKDVELRCDPISGHTALYWYRQSLGQGLEFLIYFQGNSAPDKSGLPSDRFSAERTGGSVSTLTIQRTQQEDSAVYLCASSLIRLAGVGTYNEQFFGPGTRLTVL.

This clone appeared a single time. The chain carries TRBV4-2 and TRBJ2-5; a possible D gene is TRBD2 (7 bases). Per the germline V gene, CDR1 is LGHNA and CDR2 is YNFKEQ. The CDR3 totals 15 residues. The V end was cut by 1 base, the J end by 1 base, with 10 bases between. CDR3 sequence (DNA): TGTGCCAGCAGCCAAGGTGGGGGGGCCCAAGAGACCCAGTACTTC. This sequence encodes CASSQGGGAQETQYF.

This clone was observed a single time. The rearrangement links TRBV5-1 to TRBJ2-2; 9 bases match TRBD1. CDR3 length equals 15 residues. CDR1 SGHRS and CDR2 YFSETQ come from the germline V gene. With 5 bases clipped from V and 4 bases from J, the junction kept 6 bases outside the gene matches. As DNA, the CDR3 is TGCGCCAGCAGACCGGGACAGGGAGGCACCGGGGAGCTGTTTTTT. Translated: CASRPGQGGTGELFF. The whole variable domain, filled in from reference TRBV5-1 and TRBJ2-2, reads KAGVTQTPRYLIKTRGQQVTLSCSPISGHRSVSWYQQTPGQGLQFLFEYFSETQRNKGNFPGRFSGRQFSNSRSEMNVSTLELGDSALYLCASRPGQGGTGELFFGEGSRLTVL.

The chain employs TRBV6-5 and TRBJ2-2; no firm D call. Per germline, CDR1 MNHEY and CDR2 SVGAGI. CDR3 length: 16 amino acids. Between the trimmed V and J ends, which lost 1 base and 0 bases, there was a span of 9 bases. The CDR3 nucleotides are TGTGCCAGCAGTTACTGGGTGGGGTCGAACACCGGGGAGCTGTTTTTT. Translated: CASSYWVGSNTGELFF.

The genes are TRBV6-5 and TRBJ1-3; D unclear. CDR1 is MNHEY, CDR2 SVGAGI, per germline. The CDR3 length is 12 residues. Deletions cut 6 bases from V and 4 bases from J, with 7 bases between. CDR3 in DNA: TGTGCCAGCAGCTCCCAGGGAAACACCATATATTTT. Translated: CASSSQGNTIYF.

The V call is TRBV5-1, the J call TRBJ2-5; 11 bases match TRBD2. CDR3 length: 16 amino acids. Unmatched junction bases numbered 4, after V lost 3 bases and J lost 0 bases. Germline V gene data show CDR1 as SGHRS and CDR2 as YFSETQ. The DNA of the CDR3 is TGCGCCAGCAGCTCACCGGGACTAGCGGACCAAGAGACCCAGTACTTC. Its protein is CASSSPGLADQETQYF.

This clone appeared a few times. The chain joins TRBV9 to TRBJ2-7, with TRBD2 matching over 13 bases. With 0 bases clipped from V and 5 bases from J, the junction kept 5 bases outside the gene matches. This CDR3 region has 16 residues. Germline V gives CDR1 SGDLS, CDR2 YYNGEE. The CDR3 here is CASSVGGTSGINEQYF. The CDR3 DNA sequence: TGTGCCAGCAGCGTAGGGGGGACTAGCGGGATCAACGAGCAGTACTTC.

The chain combines TRBV7-9 with TRBJ2-7, with D perhaps matching TRBD1 (6 bases). The CDR3 runs to 14 residues. Germline CDR1 reads SEHNR; CDR2 reads FQNEAQ (reference sequence). The V gene lost 1 base and the J gene lost 5 bases, with 12 bases spanning the gap. CDR3 DNA: TGTGCCAGCAGCTTAGTCCGCAGGGGCCACGAGCAGTACTTC. This codes for CASSLVRRGHEQYF.

This chain joins TRBV6-5 and TRBJ1-3; 7 bases agree with TRBD1. The CDR3 consists of 14 residues. J lost 7 bases, V lost 2 bases, and 5 bases had no gene match. Germline V CDR1 and CDR2: MNHEY, SVGAGI. CDR3 residues: CASSYGTEVNTIYF. The DNA of the CDR3 is TGTGCCAGCAGTTACGGGACAGAGGTTAACACCATATATTTT.

The chain uses TRBV19 and TRBJ2-2; 12 bases align to TRBD2. Germline loops: CDR1 LNHDA, CDR2 SQIVND (reference sequence). This CDR3 region has 16 residues. V lost 6 bases to trimming and J lost 4 bases; unmatched junction nucleotides: 6. CDR3 sequence (DNA): TGTGCCAGTAGAGAACTAGCGGGGGGATCCACCGGGGAGCTGTTTTTT. It translates to CASRELAGGSTGELFF.

The J gene is TRBJ1-4, the V gene TRBV5-1, with a weak D call TRBD1 (5 bases). Germline assignment: CDR1 SGHRS and CDR2 YFSETQ. Between the trimmed V and J ends, which lost 0 bases and 8 bases, there was a span of 14 bases. The CDR3 loop spans 15 amino acids. DNA of the CDR3: TGCGCCAGCAGCTTGGTGGGACGCCCCGAGGAAAAACTGTTTTTT. Translated: CASSLVGRPEEKLFF.

The rearrangement links TRBV19 to TRBJ1-2; D gene unclear. V lost 2 bases and J 3 bases, leaving 10 bases between the germline ends. Germline assignment: CDR1 LNHDA and CDR2 SQIVND (reference sequence). The CDR3 totals 14 residues. The CDR3 DNA follows: TGTGCCAGTAGTATACGGGGAGGTGACTATGGCTACACCTTC. Amino acid sequence: CASSIRGGDYGYTF.

V usage is TRBV7-9 and J usage is TRBJ2-3; D tentatively reads TRBD1 or TRBD2 (6 bases each). V was trimmed by 4 bases and J by 0 bases, leaving 11 bases between them. CDR1 and CDR2 from the germline V gene are SEHNR and FQNEAQ (reference sequence). The CDR3 has 15 amino acids. DNA for the CDR3: TGTGCCAGCAGCTACCTAGGGGGGAGCACAGATACGCAGTATTTT. It specifies CASSYLGGSTDTQYF.

The chain links TRBV11-3 to TRBJ2-5; D may be TRBD1 or TRBD2 (6 bases each). CDR1 SGHNT and CDR2 YENEEA come from the germline V gene. This CDR3 is built from 15 residues. The ends were cut back, 3 bases at V and 5 bases at J, with 16 bases in the middle. The CDR3 loop reads CASSFSPGAGETQYF. CDR3 DNA: TGTGCCAGCAGCTTTAGTCCGGGGGCAGGGGAGACCCAGTACTTC.

The chain combines TRBV5-8 with TRBJ1-3; no clear D gene. The germline V gene has CDR1 SGHTS and CDR2 YDEGEE. Trimming stripped 1 base from V and 0 bases from J, with 11 bases between. This CDR3 comprises 16 residues. For the CDR3, the DNA is TGTGCCAGCAGCTTGCATGAGTCCGACTCTGGAAACACCATATATTTT. Translating gives CASSLHESDSGNTIYF.

The V gene is TRBV4-3, the J gene TRBJ2-7, with D possibly being TRBD2 (5 bases). Germline-derived CDR1 and CDR2 are LGHNA and YSLEER. CDR3 length: 13 amino acids. The V gene lost 2 bases and the J gene lost 1 base, with 6 bases spanning the gap. CDR3: CASSQLASYEQYF. The CDR3 coding sequence is TGCGCCAGCAGCCAACTAGCTTCCTACGAGCAGTACTTC.

The CDR3 DNA reads TGTGCCAGCAGCCTAGCTCCCCAGGAGACCCAGTACTTC. It is translated as CASSLAPQETQYF. The chain is built from TRBV5-6 and TRBJ2-5; the D gene is possibly TRBD2 (5 bases). The CDR3 is made up of 13 amino acids. The V and J ends lost 4 bases and 5 bases respectively, with 12 bases between them. The germline V gene has CDR1 SGHDT and CDR2 YYEEEE. The full variable domain, in which reference TRBV5-6 and TRBJ2-5 provide the parts outside the CDR3, is DAGVTQSPTHLIKTRGQQVTLRCSPKSGHDTVSWYQQALGQGPQFIFQYYEEEERQRGNFPDRFSGHQFPNYSSELNVNALLLGDSALYLCASSLAPQETQYFGPGTRLLVL.

The V gene is TRBV4-1, the J gene TRBJ2-7, with 9 bases lining up with TRBD1. Looked up from germline, CDR1 is MGHRA and CDR2 is YSYEKL. The CDR3 is 14 amino acids. V dropped 3 bases and J dropped 1; count of bases not matched to a gene: 1. CDR3 DNA sequence: TGCGCCAGCAGCCAGGGACAGGGATCCTACGAGCAGTACTTC. Amino acid sequence: CASSQGQGSYEQYF.

The rearrangement uses TRBV19 and TRBJ2-3; either TRBD1 or TRBD2 may fit D (6 bases each). This CDR3 spans 14 amino acids. Trimming pared 3 bases from V and 1 base from J, leaving 8 bases between. Germline CDR1 reads LNHDA; CDR2 reads SQIVND (reference sequence). The CDR3 reads CASSIGGRTDTQYF. DNA for the CDR3: TGTGCCAGTAGTATCGGGGGCCGCACAGATACGCAGTATTTT.

The rearrangement uses TRBV28 and TRBJ1-2, with D maybe TRBD1 (5 bases). Trimming cost V 6 bases and J 0 bases, with 11 bases left between them. The CDR3 is 14 amino acids. CDR1 is MDHEN and CDR2 is SYDVKM in the germline V gene. The CDR3 DNA sequence: TGTGCCAGCAGAAGGGGCGAAGCTAACTATGGCTACACCTTC. Amino acids: CASRRGEANYGYTF.

The chain links TRBV9 to TRBJ2-1; TRBD1 aligns across 9 bases. The CDR3 totals 14 residues. The trim removed 3 bases at V and 10 bases at J, leaving 8 bases unmatched. Germline values: CDR1 SGDLS, CDR2 YYNGEE. The CDR3 region has the DNA TGTGCCAGCAGCGCCGGGACAGGGTATGGGGAGCAGTTCTTC. Translating it yields CASSAGTGYGEQFF.

This rearrangement joins TRBV6-4 to TRBJ2-1, with 9 bases lining up with TRBD1. The CDR3 spans 15 residues. Trimming took 7 bases from V and 7 from J; bases not matched to a gene: 11. Looked up from germline, CDR1 is MRHNA and CDR2 is SNTAGT. The CDR3 protein is CASIRTGENPNEQFF. The CDR3 bases are TGTGCCAGCATTCGGACAGGGGAAAATCCTAATGAGCAGTTCTTC.